A selection of T cell receptor beta chains follows, all from one sample in a study of blood T cells in healthy people across ages. MiXCR was run by TCRdb on the 5' RACE reads, yielding one entry per CDR3 protein. The table has 500,000 to 650,000 distinct CDR3 sequences, about 28% seen once. The data also belong to a second study, concerning T cells of mothers and their children.

Sequenced input: blood. These TCRs come from a boy between 2 and 10 years old in good health. Each CDR3 is given with its conserved first and last residue. The D gene is left open where the match is weak. For some rows the clone size is stated as once, few or many, or as a class when expanded; others skip it.

TRBJ2-5 many TRBV9 . CASSGDYQETQYF TGTGCCAGCAGCGGAGATTACCAAGAGACCCAGTACTTC
TRBJ1-2 few TRBV30 . CAWRPGLSLAYGYTF TGTGCCTGGAGACCTGGTCTCTCACTAGCCTATGGCTACACCTTC
TRBJ1-3 many TRBV4-3 . CASSPSTVSSGNTIYF TGCGCCAGCAGCCCATCGACAGTGAGCTCTGGAAACACCATATATTTT
TRBJ2-5 few TRBV6-6 TRBD2 CASSLRPGLVQETQYF TGTGCCAGCAGCTTACGACCCGGACTAGTTCAAGAGACCCAGTACTTC
TRBJ2-1 . TRBV6-5 TRBD2 CASSHVRTSGSDEQFF TGTGCCAGCAGTCATGTCAGGACTAGCGGGAGCGATGAGCAGTTCTTC
TRBJ2-7 few TRBV6-1 . CASSERQVEQYF TGTGCCAGCAGTGAAAGGCAGGTCGAGCAGTACTTC
TRBJ2-4 . TRBV2 . CASRGIVEGDKNIQYF TGTGCCAGCAGAGGTATAGTGGAAGGAGACAAAAACATTCAGTACTTC
TRBJ1-2 . TRBV12-3/TRBV12-4 . CASSLGGGGHTF TGTGCCAGCAGTTTGGGAGGGGGGGGCCACACCTTC
TRBJ2-7 . TRBV28 . CASSPAGTSPEYEQYF TGTGCCAGCAGCCCGGCTGGGACTTCACCTGAGTACGAGCAGTACTTC
TRBJ2-7 . TRBV12-3/TRBV12-4 . CASRRTESSYEQYF TGTGCCAGCAGGCGGACAGAGAGCTCCTACGAGCAGTACTTC
TRBJ2-6 . TRBV14 . CVSSPTLWISGANVLTF TGTGTCAGCAGCCCCACACTCTGGATCTCTGGGGCCAACGTCCTGACTTTC
TRBJ1-5 . TRBV20-1 . CSAIWQGKWLSNQPQHF TGCAGTGCTATCTGGCAGGGGAAGTGGTTGAGCAATCAGCCCCAGCATTTT
TRBJ1-2 few TRBV18 . CASSPGKGPYGYTF TGTGCCAGCTCACCAGGGAAGGGCCCCTATGGCTACACCTTC
TRBJ1-2 few TRBV5-5 . CASSFLTDLRYGYTF TGTGCCAGCAGCTTTCTGACTGACTTGAGGTATGGCTACACCTTC
TRBJ2-1 few TRBV4-1 TRBD2 CASSQPGTSGLYNEQFF TGCGCCAGCAGCCAGCCCGGGACTAGCGGGTTATACAATGAGCAGTTCTTC
TRBJ2-5 few TRBV20-1 TRBD2 CSARDWIQRGGETQYF TGCAGTGCTAGAGATTGGATCCAGCGGGGAGGGGAGACCCAGTACTTC
TRBJ1-6 . TRBV7-9 TRBD1 CASQTGTGDSPLHF TGTGCCAGTCAGACCGGGACAGGAGATTCACCCCTCCACTTT
TRBJ2-7 few TRBV27 . CASSFSGVGEQYF TGTGCCAGCAGTTTCAGTGGGGTCGGCGAGCAGTACTTC
TRBJ2-1 . TRBV7-3 TRBD2 CASSPGPRGAGNEQFF TGTGCCAGCAGCCCCGGCCCGCGGGGGGCTGGCAATGAGCAGTTCTTC
TRBJ1-2 . TRBV19 . CASSPGDPYGYTF TGTGCCAGTAGTCCAGGGGACCCCTATGGCTACACCTTC
TRBJ2-1 . TRBV6-2/TRBV6-3 TRBD2 CASSYPWTSGFIYNEQFF TGTGCCAGCAGTTACCCCTGGACTAGCGGGTTTATCTACAATGAGCAGTTCTTC
TRBJ1-2 few TRBV6-6 TRBD1 CASSYIGQGAYGYTF TGTGCCAGCAGTTACATCGGACAGGGTGCCTATGGCTACACCTTC
TRBJ2-5 . TRBV4-1 TRBD2 CASSRRFLVGEGIKETQYF TGCGCCAGCAGCCGGCGATTTCTGGTAGGGGAGGGTATTAAAGAGACCCAGTACTTC
TRBJ2-5 once TRBV20-1 TRBD2 CSARGLAGGPSVETQYF TGCAGTGCCCGAGGACTAGCGGGGGGGCCCTCCGTGGAGACCCAGTACTTC
TRBJ2-7 few TRBV5-5 . CASSSGDSAYEQYF TGTGCCAGCAGCTCCGGGGACTCCGCCTACGAGCAGTACTTC
TRBJ2-7 . TRBV20-1 TRBD1 CSARHSGQGPGYEQYF TGCAGTGCTAGACACTCGGGACAGGGCCCGGGGTACGAGCAGTACTTC
TRBJ2-6 . TRBV29-1 . CSVGVSKSGANVLTF TGCAGCGTTGGCGTTTCAAAATCTGGGGCCAACGTCCTGACTTTC
TRBJ2-1 few TRBV5-1 TRBD2 CASIGGGENEQFF TGCGCCAGCATCGGCGGGGGGGAAAATGAGCAGTTCTTC
TRBJ2-7 few TRBV30 . CAWSVGSGPYEQYF TGTGCCTGGAGTGTAGGTAGCGGACCCTACGAGCAGTACTTC
TRBJ1-2 few TRBV5-1 . CASSLEQANNYGYTF TGCGCCAGCAGCTTGGAACAGGCTAATAACTATGGCTACACCTTC
TRBJ2-1 . TRBV29-1 . CSVVAASSYNEQFF TGCAGCGTTGTAGCGGCAAGCTCCTACAATGAGCAGTTCTTC
TRBJ1-2 . TRBV2 . CASSSGLGYGYTF TGTGCCAGCAGTTCGGGGCTTGGCTATGGCTACACCTTC